A selection of T cell receptor beta chains follows, all from one sample in a study of blood T cells in healthy people across ages. MiXCR was run by TCRdb on the 5' RACE reads, yielding one entry per CDR3 protein. The table lists around 940,000 distinct CDR3 sequences, roughly 51% of them singletons. Source material: blood. The receptors here all came from a woman in her fifties or sixties in good health. Both conserved end residues are part of each CDR3. A D gene is named only where the DNA matches it firmly.

TRBJ2-5	TRBV5-6	NA	CASSEEVGGWETQYF
TRBJ2-5	TRBV10-3	NA	CAIMQGHQQTQYF
TRBJ1-2	TRBV5-1	NA	CASSWGPRDLSGYTF
TRBJ1-5	TRBV20-1	NA	CSASQYSNQPQHF
TRBJ2-1	TRBV24-1	NA	CQTMGYNEQFF
TRBJ1-5	TRBV12-3/TRBV12-4	NA	CASSLGYGDQPQHF
TRBJ1-2	TRBV28	TRBD1	CASSFPGQALVTYGYTF
TRBJ2-7	TRBV20-1	NA	CSAREGERGGYEQYF
NA	TRBV7-8	NA	CASSAPETQYF
TRBJ2-2	TRBV6-2/TRBV6-3	NA	CASSAPGGSGTTGELFF
TRBJ2-5	TRBV28	TRBD2	CASSSRLARTHLEQETQYF
TRBJ2-4	TRBV20-1	NA	CSAPDHINIQYF
TRBJ2-3	TRBV3-1	NA	CASSQRGAMKADTQYF
TRBJ2-7	TRBV6-5	TRBD2	CASSYFSGTNYEQYF
TRBJ2-7	TRBV7-3	NA	CASSSTIASEQYF
TRBJ1-6	TRBV12-3/TRBV12-4	NA	CASTSRGTEPLHF
TRBJ2-1	TRBV2	TRBD2	CASSEARGYEQFF
TRBJ1-1	TRBV6-6	TRBD1	CASRSLGGAFTEAFF
NA	TRBV7-2	NA	CASSTGLHYEQYF
TRBJ2-3	TRBV12-3/TRBV12-4	NA	CASSLVRERADAQYF
TRBJ2-3	TRBV6-2/TRBV6-3	NA	CASSYIDTQYF
TRBJ2-1	TRBV5-1	TRBD2	CASRELAGEDEQFF
NA	TRBV28	NA	CASSLFGYSGEQYF
TRBJ2-1	TRBV20-1	TRBD1	CSAEPGQTYNEQFF
TRBJ2-7	TRBV29-1	NA	CSVTGNPYEQYF
TRBJ1-1	TRBV29-1	NA	CSVIVGDMNTEAFF
TRBJ2-5	TRBV4-2	TRBD2	CASSQGGGLAAQETQYF
TRBJ2-2	TRBV5-1	TRBD1	CASSSRGRFNTGELFF
NA	TRBV20-1	NA	CSADQVVSGEQYF
TRBJ2-2	TRBV4-1	TRBD1	CASSSPGQGANTGELFF
TRBJ2-4	TRBV29-1	NA	CSVRGAKNIQYF
TRBJ1-1	TRBV14	TRBD1	CASSQAPGQGYTEAFF
TRBJ2-3	TRBV2	NA	CASTEGRGPDTQYF
TRBJ1-2	TRBV18	NA	CASSPTEANYGYTF
NA	TRBV11-2	TRBD2	CASSSRVAGNTYEQYF
TRBJ2-7	TRBV29-1	NA	CSVERDGSYEQYF
TRBJ1-2	TRBV7-9	TRBD1	CASSLNRDSYGYTF
TRBJ2-1	TRBV15	TRBD2	CATSRSPSTSGSGKSQFF
TRBJ2-7	TRBV7-2	NA	CASSLQSSYHEQYF
TRBJ2-1	TRBV7-2	NA	CASSSSGSPLNEQFF
TRBJ2-3	TRBV5-1	NA	CASSLSVLPDTQYF
TRBJ2-3	TRBV6-2/TRBV6-3	NA	CASSYSRTAYTDTQYF
TRBJ2-1	TRBV29-1	TRBD2	CSAPAASGKGSYNEQFF
TRBJ1-5	TRBV12-3/TRBV12-4	NA	CASSFEQLSNQPQHF
TRBJ2-3	TRBV12-3/TRBV12-4	NA	CASSLVTTMGADAQYF
TRBJ2-7	TRBV9	NA	CASSVGGYPSYEQYF
TRBJ1-1	TRBV25-1	TRBD1	CASSAWDRDTEAFF
TRBJ2-7	TRBV6-2/TRBV6-3	TRBD1	CASSSGQAEQYF